This TCR beta chain emerged from a study of blood T cell repertoires in COVID-19. Germline V CDR1 and CDR2: MNHEY, SMNVEV (reference sequence). Trimming took 7 bases from V and 8 from J, leaving 9 bases between them. CDR3 length: 11 residues. Original analysis: Reference gene primer amplification yielded estimated nucleated cell counts. The assay was immunoSEQ multiplex PCR, and TCRdb's table has in-frame clones only and misses some. That table furnishes V, J and clone size, whereas the DNA furnished D and trimming. Of about 140,000 clones listed, more than 60% are singletons. Material: peripheral blood. The TCR sequence derives from an older woman with acute or convalescent COVID-19. The V gene is TRBV27, the J gene TRBJ2-1, with D hard to call. The CDR3 DNA reads TGTGCCAGCATAGGTGGGCATGAGCAGTTCTTC. Its translation is CASIGGHEQFF.